A single sample is the source of the 16 T cell receptor beta chains below, sequenced in a study of Graves' ophthalmopathy and Graves' hyperthyroidism. Scientists amplified the TCR beta CDR3 regions from RNA transcripts. The first-round RT-PCR employed HTBI primers together with the Qiagen OneStep RT-PCR kit. A multiplex PCR was then performed as the second round. From the multiplex PCR reads, TCRdb called clonotypes with MiXCR, one entry per CDR3 protein. The table has about 620,000 distinct CDR3 sequences, 22% seen once. The source material was peripheral blood. Receptors originate from a woman between 18 and 30 years old with stable Graves' hyperthyroidism. Some clones in this sample may be carry-over from other donors' samples.

As for this clonotype: One junction end does not reproduce the germline sequence, and a read error may be involved. The chain carries TRBV5-1 and TRBJ1-1; D not certain. Germline lookup yields CDR1 SGHRS and CDR2 YFSETQ. This CDR3 is 13 amino acids long. Here the CDR3 DNA reads TGCGCCAGCAGCCTGAGGCAAAACATTGAAGCTTTCTTT. This gives the protein CASSLRQNIEAFF.

This clonotype was counted many times. J is TRBJ1-1 and V is TRBV14; D not resolved. Germline CDR1 reads SGHDN; CDR2 reads FVKESK. V was pared by 1 base and J by 7 bases, with 7 bases between. The CDR3 runs 12 residues. As DNA, the CDR3 is TGTGCCAGCAGCCAAGTTCACAGTGAAGCTTTCTTT. This codes for CASSQVHSEAFF.

This clonotype was picked up many times. The chain combines TRBV27 with TRBJ1-5; D gene uncertain. This CDR3 comprises 17 residues. Trimming took 7 bases from V and 2 from J, leaving 21 bases between them. Per the germline V gene, CDR1 is MNHEY and CDR2 is SMNVEV (reference sequence). The CDR3 DNA sequence: TGTGCCAGCACCTCCCTTGAGAAGCACCGAGGCAATCAGCCCCAGCATTTT. Translated, it gives CASTSLEKHRGNQPQHF.

The V gene is TRBV6-1, the J gene TRBJ2-7; D call uncertain. Germline V gene data show CDR1 as MNHNS and CDR2 as SASEGT. Trimming took 7 bases from V and 6 from J, leaving 10 bases between them. The CDR3 sequence is 11 residues long. The CDR3 bases are TGTGCCAGCATACGGGCGAGCGAGCAGTACTTC. Protein sequence: CASIRASEQYF.

This clonotype occurred many times. The rearrangement joins TRBV20-1 to TRBJ1-5; 8 nucleotides agree with TRBD1. The CDR3 loop spans 16 amino acids. Germline CDR1 is DFQATT and CDR2 is SNEGSKA (reference sequence). V lost 0 bases and J lost 0; bases outside the gene matches: 4. CDR3 loop: CSARDSTGVSNQPQHF. The CDR3 bases are TGCAGTGCTAGAGACTCGACAGGGGTTAGCAATCAGCCCCAGCATTTT.

The table lists this clonotype with many counts. The V gene is TRBV15, the J gene TRBJ1-2; no clear D. Trimming took 0 bases from V and 2 from J, leaving 10 bases between them. Germline CDR1 is LNHNV and CDR2 is YYDKDF (reference sequence). The CDR3 totals 15 residues. The CDR3 region is CATSREVGRNYGYTF. The CDR3 nucleotides read TGTGCCACCAGCAGAGAAGTGGGCCGGAACTATGGCTACACCTTC. Using reference TRBV15 and TRBJ1-2 for the parts outside the CDR3, the full variable domain is DAMVIQNPRYQVTQFGKPVTLSCSQTLNHNVMYWYQQKSSQAPKLLFHYYDKDFNNEADTPDNFQSRRPNTSFCFLDIRSPGLGDTAMYLCATSREVGRNYGYTFGSGTRLTVV.

This clonotype was recorded at least ten times. CDR3 bases: TGTGCCAGCAGTTACTCCTACCGTGGAGGGCCAGGCTACGAGCAGTACTTC. Translation gives CASSYSYRGGPGYEQYF. The rearrangement uses TRBV6-5 and TRBJ2-7, with a possible D match to TRBD2 (6 bases). The CDR3 loop spans 17 amino acids. The V gene's germline CDR1 is MNHEY and CDR2 SVGAGI. Trimming shortened V by 0 bases and J by 3 bases, and 18 bases separated the two germline ends.

In its sample, this clonotype was seen many times. The chain has TRBV7-2 and TRBJ2-5; TRBD2 matches at 7 bases. This CDR3 spans 15 amino acids. From germline, CDR1 is SGHTA and CDR2 FQGNSA. Trimming cost V 5 bases and J 5 bases; bases outside gene matches: 11. CDR3 residues: CASSTDGRGSETQYF. DNA for the CDR3: TGTGCCAGCAGCACCGATGGGCGGGGGTCGGAGACCCAGTACTTC.

This clonotype has a count of ten or more. The chain links TRBV4-2 to TRBJ2-7, with TRBD1 matching over 8 bases. The CDR3 extends over 14 amino acids. The trim removed 3 bases at V and 6 bases at J, leaving 7 bases unmatched. Germline CDR1 LGHNA, CDR2 YNFKEQ. The CDR3 reads CASSQRGTGGEQYF. In DNA form, the CDR3 reads TGTGCCAGCAGCCAGCGCGGGACAGGTGGCGAGCAGTACTTC.

Many counts were recorded for this clonotype. The gene calls are TRBV13 and TRBJ1-2; D may be TRBD1 (6 bases). The germline V and J ends were trimmed by 3 bases and 6 bases, with 14 bases remaining between them. The V gene's germline CDR1 is PRHDT and CDR2 FYEKMQ (reference sequence). The length of the CDR3 is 14 residues. CDR3 DNA sequence: TGTGCCAGCAGCTTCAACCAGGGGACTGATGGCTACACCTTC. Translated: CASSFNQGTDGYTF.

V and J are TRBV11-2 and TRBJ1-2, with 9 nucleotides matching TRBD1. The germline gives CDR1 SGHAT, CDR2 FQNNGV. Trimming removed 0 bases from V and 7 bases from J; junction bases left unmatched: 9. This CDR3 is 16 amino acids long. CDR3 in DNA: TGTGCCAGCAGCTTAGAAACGGGACAGGGATTCGGTGGCTACACCTTC. Amino acids: CASSLETGQGFGGYTF.

This clonotype occurred many times. V gene TRBV11-2 combines with J gene TRBJ1-1, with D possibly TRBD1 on 5 matching bases. The CDR3 is 14 residues long. V was shortened by 3 bases and J by 1 base, with 9 bases between the two germline ends. The germline V gene has CDR1 SGHAT and CDR2 FQNNGV. DNA for the CDR3: TGTGCCAGCAGCTTTTGGCAGGGGAACACTGAAGCTTTCTTT. It specifies CASSFWQGNTEAFF.

The chain is built from TRBV3-1 and TRBJ2-7; the match to TRBD2 covers 8 bases. With 3 bases clipped from V and 2 bases from J, the junction kept 9 bases outside the gene matches. Germline-derived CDR1 and CDR2 are LGHDT and YNNKEL (reference sequence). CDR3 length: 16 residues. CDR3 residues: CASSQSVGGAAYEQYF. CDR3 DNA sequence: TGTGCCAGCAGCCAGTCGGTCGGGGGGGCCGCCTACGAGCAGTACTTC.

This clonotype was picked up many times. The rearrangement links TRBV24-1 to TRBJ1-1; 11 nucleotides align to TRBD1. There are 15 residues in the CDR3. The V and J ends lost 2 bases and 7 bases, in that order; junction bases with no gene match: 5. Germline lookup yields CDR1 KGHDR and CDR2 SFDVKD. CDR3 amino acids: CATSDYQGQGDEAFF. The DNA for the CDR3 is TGTGCCACCAGTGATTATCAGGGACAGGGGGATGAAGCTTTCTTT.

The table lists this clonotype with a count of one. The conserved phenylalanine or tryptophan is not found at the CDR3 terminus, so this likely reflects a read error. The chain uses TRBV3-1 and TRBJ2-7, with 9 bases identical to TRBD1. V lost 2 bases, J lost 5 bases, and 4 bases stayed unmatched. CDR1 is LGHDT, CDR2 YNNKEL, per germline (reference sequence). CDR3 size: 14 residues. CDR3 in DNA: TGTGCCAGCAGCCAAACAGGGGGCAAGGACGAGCAGTACTAC. This encodes CASSQTGGKDEQYY.

This clonotype was detected once. The gene calls are TRBV30 and TRBJ1-2; tentatively, D is TRBD1 (6 bases). The CDR3 covers 14 residues. V lost 4 bases, J lost 8 bases, and 20 bases lay in between. Germline V gene data show CDR1 as GTSNPN and CDR2 as SVGIG (reference sequence). The CDR3 nucleotides are TGTGCCTGGACCTACAGGGTATCTGGTGTAGGCTACACCTTC. It translates to CAWTYRVSGVGYTF. The full variable domain, with the rest looked up from reference TRBV30 and TRBJ1-2, is SQTIHQWPATLVQPVGSPLSLECTVEGTSNPNLYWYRQAAGRGLQLLFYSVGIGQISSEVPQNLSASRPQDRQFILSSKKLLLSDSGFYLCAWTYRVSGVGYTFGSGTRLTVV.